The rows below give T cell receptor beta chains drawn from one sample of a study of cytomegalovirus exposure and HLA in healthy donors. Here immunoSEQ multiplex PCR was the method, and the copy in TCRdb shows in-frame clones only, minus some. The table includes tens of thousands of clones, roughly 80% detected once. Sequences were obtained from PBMCs. All receptors derive from a male donor in good health and CMV-seronegative. CDR3s include the opening cysteine and the closing phenylalanine or tryptophan. A D gene is named only where the DNA matches it firmly. Size tells how often a clone was seen (once, few, many) or the class of an expanded clone, and some rows leave it out.

d_call j_call v_call clone_size cdr3_aa cdr3_nt
NA TRBJ1-1 TRBV2 NA CASNKSPGNTEAFF TGTGCCAGCAACAAGAGCCCAGGGAACACTGAAGCTTTCTTT
NA TRBJ1-1 TRBV7-2 NA CASSLVGGGLGTEAFF TGTGCCAGCAGCTTAGTTGGCGGGGGGCTGGGCACTGAAGCTTTCTTT
NA TRBJ1-2 TRBV28 NA CASSYGSGYTF TGTGCCAGCAGTTACGGGAGTGGCTACACCTTC
NA TRBJ2-1 TRBV2 NA CASSELGVSTGNEQFF TGTGCCAGCAGTGAATTGGGAGTATCAACGGGCAATGAGCAGTTCTTC
NA TRBJ2-7 TRBV30 few CAWSVQGYEQYF TGTGCCTGGAGTGTACAGGGCTACGAGCAGTACTTC
TRBD2 TRBJ2-1 TRBV30 few CAWSVQGLGGAEQFF TGTGCCTGGAGTGTACAGGGACTAGGGGGGGCTGAGCAGTTCTTC
NA TRBJ1-4 TRBV7-2 NA CASSWEGGATNEKLFF TGTGCCAGCAGCTGGGAAGGTGGGGCTACTAATGAAAAACTGTTTTTT
NA TRBJ1-2 TRBV19 NA CASSIVGRNYGYTF TGTGCCAGTAGTATAGTTGGGAGGAACTATGGCTACACCTTC
NA TRBJ2-3 TRBV19 NA CASSREVSDTQYF TGTGCCAGTAGTAGGGAGGTCTCAGATACGCAGTATTTT
NA TRBJ1-2 TRBV4-3 NA CASSQDLHSYGYTF TGCGCCAGCAGCCAAGATCTCCACTCCTATGGCTACACCTTC
NA TRBJ1-2 TRBV5-1 NA CASAGYGYTF TGCGCCAGCGCCGGCTATGGCTACACCTTC
NA TRBJ2-1 TRBV9 NA CASSAQERTGQFF TGTGCCAGCAGCGCCCAGGAACGGACTGGGCAGTTCTTC
TRBD2 TRBJ2-1 TRBV9 NA CASSVASGGGNEQFF TGTGCCAGCAGCGTAGCTAGCGGGGGGGGAAATGAGCAGTTCTTC
NA TRBJ2-7 TRBV6-5 few CASRPRAGAAYEQYF TGTGCCAGCAGACCGAGGGCAGGGGCAGCCTACGAGCAGTACTTC
NA TRBJ2-1 TRBV7-2 NA CASSLGATVYNEQFF TGTGCCAGCAGCTTGGGGGCGACAGTCTACAATGAGCAGTTCTTC
NA TRBJ1-3 TRBV7-2 NA CASSFGSGNSGNTIYF TGTGCCAGCAGCTTTGGTTCGGGGAACTCTGGAAACACCATATATTTT
TRBD1 TRBJ1-2 TRBV4-2 NA CASSQGTGRNYGYTF TGTGCCAGCAGCCAAGGGACAGGGAGGAACTATGGCTACACCTTC
TRBD1 TRBJ1-5 TRBV28 NA CASVEGADQPQHF TGTGCCAGCGTGGAGGGGGCGGACCAGCCCCAGCATTTT
TRBD1 TRBJ2-7 TRBV14 NA CASSQKRPGTGGLSYEQYF TGTGCCAGCAGCCAAAAACGTCCCGGGACAGGGGGATTATCCTACGAGCAGTACTTC
TRBD1 TRBJ1-2 TRBV6-5 NA CASSWRDRGSYVGYTF TGTGCCAGCAGTTGGCGGGACAGGGGGTCCTATGTCGGCTACACCTTC
NA TRBJ1-5 TRBV7-2 NA CASSLVGRGQPQHF TGTGCCAGCAGCTTAGTTGGCAGAGGCCAGCCCCAGCATTTT
NA TRBJ1-2 TRBV5-8 NA CASSLGQGETQANYGYTF TGTGCCAGCAGCTTGGGGCAGGGTGAAACTCAAGCTAACTATGGCTACACCTTC
TRBD1 TRBJ2-7 TRBV4-3 NA CASSQEDRGRYEQYF TGCGCCAGCAGCCAAGAAGACAGGGGGCGGTACGAGCAGTACTTC
NA TRBJ2-7 TRBV6-1 once CASSVSGGGIEQYF TGTGCCAGCAGCGTGTCAGGAGGCGGTATCGAGCAGTACTTC
NA TRBJ1-5 TRBV19 few CASSIKEYQPQHF TGTGCCAGTAGTATAAAGGAGTATCAGCCCCAGCATTTT
NA TRBJ1-2 TRBV7-9 NA CASSPRSVGYGYTF TGTGCCAGCAGCCCAAGGAGTGTCGGATATGGCTACACCTTC
TRBD2 TRBJ2-3 TRBV6-5 NA CASSYAGGLLENTQYF TGTGCCAGCAGTTATGCGGGGGGGCTCCTAGAGAATACGCAGTATTTT
NA TRBJ2-1 TRBV11-2 few CASSLVRGNEQFF TGTGCCAGCAGCTTAGTCCGGGGCAATGAGCAGTTCTTC